This T cell receptor beta chain was sequenced during a study of cytomegalovirus exposure and HLA in healthy donors. Study-wide points: In an earlier analysis, about 87% or about 30%: the productive usage of most TCR beta V segments. Clonal expansion was found to be greater in HLA-associated TCR beta chains than in equally common others in a later analysis. Follow-up analysis later connected one missense variant in DCLRE1C with trimming of TCR beta V- and J-genes.

The trim removed 2 bases at V and 1 base at J, leaving 1 base unmatched. This CDR3 is built from 15 residues. From germline, CDR1 is MNHEY and CDR2 SMNVEV (reference sequence). Use of 60 Vbeta and 13 Jbeta primers characterized the PCR. Sequencing used immunoSEQ multiplex PCR; TCRdb keeps in-frame clones, though not all of them. This sample yields 160,000 or so clones, of which 70% to 90% are seen a single time; roughly 2.3% belongs to the top ten. A note on this clone: The target antigen is unknown.

Source material: PBMCs. The TCR comes from a woman under 30 in good health and CMV-seronegative. The chain recombines TRBV27 with TRBJ2-3; 9 bases are a match to TRBD2. CDR3 DNA: TGTGCCAGCAGTTTACCTAGCGGGGGCACAGATACGCAGTATTTT. Protein sequence: CASSLPSGGTDTQYF.